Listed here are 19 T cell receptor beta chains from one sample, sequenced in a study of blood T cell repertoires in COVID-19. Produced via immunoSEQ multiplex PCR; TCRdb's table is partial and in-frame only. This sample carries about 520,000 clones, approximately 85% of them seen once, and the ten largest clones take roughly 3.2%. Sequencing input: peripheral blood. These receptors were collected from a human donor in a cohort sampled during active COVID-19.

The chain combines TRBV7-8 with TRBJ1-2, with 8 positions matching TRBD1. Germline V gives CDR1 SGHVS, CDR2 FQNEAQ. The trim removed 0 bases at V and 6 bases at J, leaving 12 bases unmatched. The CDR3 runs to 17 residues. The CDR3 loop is CASSLAPGGDRSDGYTF. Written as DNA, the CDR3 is TGTGCCAGCAGCTTAGCGCCCGGAGGGGACAGGTCGGATGGCTACACCTTC. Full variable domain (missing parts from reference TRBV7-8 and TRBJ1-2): GAGVSQSPRYKVAKRGQDVALRCDPISGHVSLFWYQQALGQGPEFLTYFQNEAQLDKSGLPSDRFFAERPEGSVSTLKIQRTQQEDSAVYLCASSLAPGGDRSDGYTFGSGTRLTVV.

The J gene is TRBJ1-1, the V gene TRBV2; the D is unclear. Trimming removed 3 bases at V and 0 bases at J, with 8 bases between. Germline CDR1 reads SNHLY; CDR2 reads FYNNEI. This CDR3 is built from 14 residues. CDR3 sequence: CASSDELLNTEAFF. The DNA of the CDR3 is TGTGCCAGCAGTGACGAACTATTGAACACTGAAGCTTTCTTT.

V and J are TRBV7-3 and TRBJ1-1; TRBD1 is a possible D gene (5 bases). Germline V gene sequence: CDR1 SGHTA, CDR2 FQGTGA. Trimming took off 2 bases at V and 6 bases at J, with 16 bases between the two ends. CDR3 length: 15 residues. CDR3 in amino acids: CASSLEGGEGPEAFF. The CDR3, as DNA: TGTGCCAGCAGCTTAGAGGGAGGGGAGGGACCTGAAGCTTTCTTT.

In DNA form, the CDR3 reads TGTGCCAGCAGCCAAGGGGCAGGGGGCCAGGTGGCTTTCTTT. Translation gives CASSQGAGGQVAFF. The chain links TRBV3-1 (or the pseudogene TRBV3-2) to TRBJ1-1; TRBD1 agrees at 8 bases. Germline values: CDR1 LGHDT, CDR2 YNNKEL (reference sequence). This CDR3 has 14 residues. J gave up 11 bases and V 1 base, and 9 bases lay outside the gene matches.

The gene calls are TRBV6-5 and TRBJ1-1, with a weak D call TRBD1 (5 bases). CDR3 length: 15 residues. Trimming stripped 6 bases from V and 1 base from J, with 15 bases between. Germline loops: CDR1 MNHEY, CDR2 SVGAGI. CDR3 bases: TGTGCCAGCAGCTCCCCAGCAGGGAAGAACACTGAAGCTTTCTTT. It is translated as CASSSPAGKNTEAFF.

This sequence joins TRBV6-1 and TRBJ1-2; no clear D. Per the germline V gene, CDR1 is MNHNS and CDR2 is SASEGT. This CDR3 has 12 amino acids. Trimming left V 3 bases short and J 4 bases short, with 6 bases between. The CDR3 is CASSDQVYGYTF. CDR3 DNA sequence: TGTGCCAGCAGTGACCAGGTCTATGGCTACACCTTC.

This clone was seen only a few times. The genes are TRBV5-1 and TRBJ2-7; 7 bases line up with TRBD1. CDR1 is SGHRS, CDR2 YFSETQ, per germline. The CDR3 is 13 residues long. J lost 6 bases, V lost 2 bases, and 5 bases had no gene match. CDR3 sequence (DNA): TGCGCCAGCAGCTTCAAGGGGGCGGGCGAGCAGTACTTC. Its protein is CASSFKGAGEQYF.

DNA of the CDR3: TGTGCCACCAGTGATGCCTCGTCAGGTACGCAGTATTTT. Amino acids: CATSDASSGTQYF. V usage is TRBV24-1 and J usage is TRBJ2-3; no definite D call. V was clipped by 3 bases and J by 8 bases, with 11 bases between them. Germline CDR1 reads KGHDR; CDR2 reads SFDVKD. The CDR3 loop spans 13 amino acids.

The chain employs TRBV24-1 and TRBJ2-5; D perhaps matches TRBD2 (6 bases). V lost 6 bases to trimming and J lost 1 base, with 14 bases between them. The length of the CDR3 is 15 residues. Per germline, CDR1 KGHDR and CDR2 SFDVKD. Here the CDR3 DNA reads TGTGCCACCAGTTACGGGGGATCGGGCCAAGAGACCCAGTACTTC. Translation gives CATSYGGSGQETQYF.

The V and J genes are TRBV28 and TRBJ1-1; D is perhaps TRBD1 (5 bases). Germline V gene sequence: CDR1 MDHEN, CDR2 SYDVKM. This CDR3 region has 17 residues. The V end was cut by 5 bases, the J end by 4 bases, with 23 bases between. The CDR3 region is CASSRSAGRFPSTEAFF. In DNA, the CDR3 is TGTGCCAGCAGTCGCAGCGCAGGGCGGTTTCCGAGCACTGAAGCTTTCTTT.

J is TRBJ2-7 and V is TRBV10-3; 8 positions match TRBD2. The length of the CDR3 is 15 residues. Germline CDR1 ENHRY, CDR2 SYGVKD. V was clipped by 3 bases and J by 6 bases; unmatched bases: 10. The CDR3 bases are TGTGCCATCAGTGAAGGGATAGCGGGGAGTGGCGAGCAGTACTTC. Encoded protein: CAISEGIAGSGEQYF.

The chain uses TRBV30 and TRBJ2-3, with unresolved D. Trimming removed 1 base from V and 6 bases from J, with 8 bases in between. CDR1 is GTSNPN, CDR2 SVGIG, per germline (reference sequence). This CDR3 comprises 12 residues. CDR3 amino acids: CAWSAQYDTQYF. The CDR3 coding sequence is TGTGCCTGGAGTGCCCAGTATGATACGCAGTATTTT.

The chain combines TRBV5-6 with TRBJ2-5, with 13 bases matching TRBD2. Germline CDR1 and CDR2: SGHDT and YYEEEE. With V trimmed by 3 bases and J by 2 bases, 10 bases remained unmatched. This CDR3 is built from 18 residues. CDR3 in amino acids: CASSWRTSGRPWQETQYF. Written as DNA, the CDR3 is TGTGCCAGCAGCTGGAGGACTAGCGGGAGACCCTGGCAAGAGACCCAGTACTTC.

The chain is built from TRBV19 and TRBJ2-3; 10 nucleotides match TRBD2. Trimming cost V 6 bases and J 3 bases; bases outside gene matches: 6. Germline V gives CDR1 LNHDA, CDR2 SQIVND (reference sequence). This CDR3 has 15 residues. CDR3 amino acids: CASRMSGRGTDTQYF. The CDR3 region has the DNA TGTGCCAGTAGAATGAGCGGGAGGGGGACAGATACGCAGTATTTT. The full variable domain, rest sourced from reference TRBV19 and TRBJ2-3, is DGGITQSPKYLFRKEGQNVTLSCEQNLNHDAMYWYRQDPGQGLRLIYYSQIVNDFQKGDIAEGYSVSREKKESFPLTVTSAQKNPTAFYLCASRMSGRGTDTQYFGPGTRLTVL.

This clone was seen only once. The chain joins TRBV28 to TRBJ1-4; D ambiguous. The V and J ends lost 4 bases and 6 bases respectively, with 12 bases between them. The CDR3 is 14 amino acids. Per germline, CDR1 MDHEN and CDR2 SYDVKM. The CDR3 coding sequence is TGTGCCAGCAGTTCCCCTTTGTCGGATGAAAAACTGTTTTTT. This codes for CASSSPLSDEKLFF.

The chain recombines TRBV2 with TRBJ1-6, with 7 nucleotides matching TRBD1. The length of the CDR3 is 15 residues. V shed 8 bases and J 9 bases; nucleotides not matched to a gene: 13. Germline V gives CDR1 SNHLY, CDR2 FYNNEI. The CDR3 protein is CASASLGTASSPLHF. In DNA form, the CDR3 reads TGTGCCAGCGCTTCCCTCGGGACAGCCTCTTCACCCCTCCACTTT.

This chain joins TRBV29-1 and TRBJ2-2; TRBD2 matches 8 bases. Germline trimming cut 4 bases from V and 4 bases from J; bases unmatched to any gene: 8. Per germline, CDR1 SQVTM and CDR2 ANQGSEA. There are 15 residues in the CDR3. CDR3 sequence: CSVGYNSGVTGELFF. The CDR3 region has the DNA TGCAGCGTTGGATACAATAGCGGGGTCACCGGGGAGCTGTTTTTT.

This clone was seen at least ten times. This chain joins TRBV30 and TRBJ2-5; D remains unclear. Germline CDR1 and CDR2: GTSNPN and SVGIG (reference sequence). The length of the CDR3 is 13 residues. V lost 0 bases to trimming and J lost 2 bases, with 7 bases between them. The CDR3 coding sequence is TGTGCCTGGAGTGTATTTTCACAAGAGACCCAGTACTTC. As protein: CAWSVFSQETQYF.

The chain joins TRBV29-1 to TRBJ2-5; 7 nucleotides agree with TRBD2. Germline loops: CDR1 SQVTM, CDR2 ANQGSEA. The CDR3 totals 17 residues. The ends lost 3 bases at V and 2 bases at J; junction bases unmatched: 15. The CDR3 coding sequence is TGCAGCGTTGAGCGTGAACAAGCGGGAAACTCTCAAGAGACCCAGTACTTC. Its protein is CSVEREQAGNSQETQYF.